This T cell receptor beta chain was recovered during a study of T cell changes during pregnancy in multiple sclerosis. Germline V gene data show CDR1 as MDHEN and CDR2 as SYDVKM. Trimming took off 4 bases at V and 9 bases at J, with 25 bases between the two ends. CDR3 length equals 18 residues. Profiling relied on immunoSEQ multiplex PCR, and the TCRdb table lists in-frame clones only, not all of them. The data show about 35,000 clones, roughly 92% seen once. V and J are TRBV28 and TRBJ2-6; D might be TRBD2 (5 bases). The TCR comes from a female donor in good health, enrolled as a control in a pregnancy study. Sequences were derived from CD4+ T cells from peripheral blood mononuclear cells, sampled in the third trimester of pregnancy. The CDR3 is CASSSRNPTSLRVNVLTF. Written as DNA, the CDR3 is TGTGCCAGCAGTTCCCGAAACCCGACATCCTTGCGGGTCAACGTCCTGACTTTC.